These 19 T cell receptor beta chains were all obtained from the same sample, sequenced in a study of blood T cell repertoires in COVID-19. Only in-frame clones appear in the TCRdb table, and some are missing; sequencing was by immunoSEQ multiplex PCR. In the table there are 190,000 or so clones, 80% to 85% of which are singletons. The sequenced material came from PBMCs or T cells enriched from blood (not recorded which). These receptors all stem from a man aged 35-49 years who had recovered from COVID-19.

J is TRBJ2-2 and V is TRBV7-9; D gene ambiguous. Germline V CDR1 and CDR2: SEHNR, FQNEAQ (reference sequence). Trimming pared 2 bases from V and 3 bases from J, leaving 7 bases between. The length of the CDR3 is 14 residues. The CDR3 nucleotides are TGTGCCAGCAGCTTACTACGAGACACCGGGGAGCTGTTTTTT. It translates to CASSLLRDTGELFF.

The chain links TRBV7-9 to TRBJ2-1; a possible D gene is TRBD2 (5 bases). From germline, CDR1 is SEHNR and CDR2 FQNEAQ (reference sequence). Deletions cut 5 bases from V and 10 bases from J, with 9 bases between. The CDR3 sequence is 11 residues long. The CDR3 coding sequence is TGTGCCAGCAGCATACTAGAGGAGCAGTTCTTC. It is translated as CASSILEEQFF.

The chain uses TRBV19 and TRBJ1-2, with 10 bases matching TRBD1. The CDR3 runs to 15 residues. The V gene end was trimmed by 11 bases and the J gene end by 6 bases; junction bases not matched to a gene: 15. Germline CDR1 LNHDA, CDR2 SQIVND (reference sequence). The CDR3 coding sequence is TGTGCCTCTAAACCCGGGACAGGGGATATACATGGCTACACCTTC. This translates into CASKPGTGDIHGYTF.

CDR3 nucleotide sequence: TGCGCCAGCAGCCAAGATAGACAGAGATACAATGAGCAGTTCTTC. This sequence encodes CASSQDRQRYNEQFF. This chain links TRBV4-3 with TRBJ2-1; tentatively, D is TRBD1 (5 bases). Per the germline V gene, CDR1 is LGHNA and CDR2 is YSLEER. The CDR3 has 15 residues. The V gene lost 0 bases and the J gene lost 4 bases, with 10 bases spanning the gap.

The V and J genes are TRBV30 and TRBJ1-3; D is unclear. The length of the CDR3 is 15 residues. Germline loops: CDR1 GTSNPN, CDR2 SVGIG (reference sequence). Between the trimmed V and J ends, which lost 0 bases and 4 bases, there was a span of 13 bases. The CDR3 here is CAWSVRRQAGNTIYF. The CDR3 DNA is TGTGCCTGGAGTGTACGTCGGCAGGCCGGAAACACCATATATTTT. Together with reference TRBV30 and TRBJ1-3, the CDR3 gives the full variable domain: SQTIHQWPATLVQPVGSPLSLECTVEGTSNPNLYWYRQAAGRGLQLLFYSVGIGQISSEVPQNLSASRPQDRQFILSSKKLLLSDSGFYLCAWSVRRQAGNTIYFGEGSWLTVV.

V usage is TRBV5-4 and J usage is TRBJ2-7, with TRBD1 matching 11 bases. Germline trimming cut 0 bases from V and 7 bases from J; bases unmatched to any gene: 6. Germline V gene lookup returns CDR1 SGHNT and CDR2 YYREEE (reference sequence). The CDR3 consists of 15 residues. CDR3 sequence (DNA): TGTGCCAGCAGCTTGGCCCCCGGGACAGGGGGAGAGCAGTACTTC. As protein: CASSLAPGTGGEQYF.

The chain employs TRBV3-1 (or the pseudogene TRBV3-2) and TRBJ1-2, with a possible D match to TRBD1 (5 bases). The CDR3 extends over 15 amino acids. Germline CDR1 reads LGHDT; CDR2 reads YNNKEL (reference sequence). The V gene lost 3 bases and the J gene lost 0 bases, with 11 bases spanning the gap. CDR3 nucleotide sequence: TGTGCCAGCAGCCAGATGACAGCCGCTAACTATGGCTACACCTTC. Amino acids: CASSQMTAANYGYTF.

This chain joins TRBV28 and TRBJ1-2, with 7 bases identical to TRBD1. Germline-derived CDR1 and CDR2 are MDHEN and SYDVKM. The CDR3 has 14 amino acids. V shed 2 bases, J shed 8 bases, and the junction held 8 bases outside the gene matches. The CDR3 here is CASSLEWTGGGYTF. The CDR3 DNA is TGTGCCAGCAGTTTAGAGTGGACAGGAGGGGGCTACACCTTC.

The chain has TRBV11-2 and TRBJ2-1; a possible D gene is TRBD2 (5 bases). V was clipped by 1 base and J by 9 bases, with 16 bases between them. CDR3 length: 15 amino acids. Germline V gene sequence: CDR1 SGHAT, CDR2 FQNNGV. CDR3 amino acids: CASSLVLNSEGEQFF. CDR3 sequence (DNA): TGTGCCAGCAGCTTAGTACTGAACAGCGAGGGTGAGCAGTTCTTC.

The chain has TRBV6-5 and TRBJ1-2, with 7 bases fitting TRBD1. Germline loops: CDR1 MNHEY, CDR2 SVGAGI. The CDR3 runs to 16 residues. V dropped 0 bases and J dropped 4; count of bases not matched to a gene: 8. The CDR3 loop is CASSYSMRDSPYGYTF. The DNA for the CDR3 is TGTGCCAGCAGTTACTCGATGAGGGACAGTCCCTATGGCTACACCTTC.

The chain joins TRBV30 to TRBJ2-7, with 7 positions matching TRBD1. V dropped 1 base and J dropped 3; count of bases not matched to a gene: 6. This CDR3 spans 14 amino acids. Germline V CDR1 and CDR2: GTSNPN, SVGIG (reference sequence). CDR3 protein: CAWSAPGGFYEQYF. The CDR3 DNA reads TGTGCCTGGAGTGCCCCAGGGGGTTTCTACGAGCAGTACTTC. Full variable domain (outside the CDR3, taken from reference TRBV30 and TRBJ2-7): SQTIHQWPATLVQPVGSPLSLECTVEGTSNPNLYWYRQAAGRGLQLLFYSVGIGQISSEVPQNLSASRPQDRQFILSSKKLLLSDSGFYLCAWSAPGGFYEQYFGPGTRLTVT.

For the CDR3, the DNA is TGTGCCAGCAGCAACACAGTGGACACTGAAGCTTTCTTT. Its translation: CASSNTVDTEAFF. V gene TRBV7-2 combines with J gene TRBJ1-1; D is undetermined. CDR1 is SGHTA and CDR2 is FQGNSA in the germline V gene. This CDR3 contains 13 residues. V lost 5 bases to trimming and J lost 3 bases, with 10 bases between them.

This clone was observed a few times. The CDR3 spells CASSPNHGDNEKLFF. The CDR3 nucleotides are TGTGCCAGCTCACCCAACCACGGAGATAATGAAAAACTGTTTTTT. The chain employs TRBV18 and TRBJ1-4, with D unresolved. CDR1 and CDR2 from the germline V gene are KGHSH and LQKENI. The CDR3 has 15 amino acids. V lost 3 bases and J 4 bases, leaving 12 bases between the germline ends.

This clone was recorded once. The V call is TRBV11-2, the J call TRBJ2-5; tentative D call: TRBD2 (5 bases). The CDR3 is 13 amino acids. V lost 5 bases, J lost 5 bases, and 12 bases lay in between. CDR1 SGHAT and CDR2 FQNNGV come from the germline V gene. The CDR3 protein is CASSTGVRETQYF. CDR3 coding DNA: TGTGCCAGCAGCACCGGGGTAAGGGAGACCCAGTACTTC.

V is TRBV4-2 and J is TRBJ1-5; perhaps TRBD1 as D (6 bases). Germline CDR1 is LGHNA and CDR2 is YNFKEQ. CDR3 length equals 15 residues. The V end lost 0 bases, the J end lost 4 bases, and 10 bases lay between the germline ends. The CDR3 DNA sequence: TGTGCCAGCAGCCAAGATCGACAGGTTAATCAGCCCCAGCATTTT. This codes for CASSQDRQVNQPQHF.

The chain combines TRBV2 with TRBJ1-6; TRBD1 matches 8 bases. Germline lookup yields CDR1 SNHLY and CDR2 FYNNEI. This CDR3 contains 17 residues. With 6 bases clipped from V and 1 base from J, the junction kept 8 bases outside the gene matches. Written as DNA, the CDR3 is TGTGCCAGCAGAGCACAGGGGGTAACGTCCTATAATTCACCCCTCCACTTT. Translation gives CASRAQGVTSYNSPLHF.

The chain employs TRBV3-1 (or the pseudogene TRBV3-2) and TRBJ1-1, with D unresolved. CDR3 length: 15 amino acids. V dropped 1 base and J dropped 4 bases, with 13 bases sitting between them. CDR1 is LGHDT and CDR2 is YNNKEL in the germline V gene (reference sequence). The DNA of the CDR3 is TGTGCCAGCAGCCAAGGTTGGGAGGCCGGCACTGAAGCTTTCTTT. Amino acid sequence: CASSQGWEAGTEAFF.

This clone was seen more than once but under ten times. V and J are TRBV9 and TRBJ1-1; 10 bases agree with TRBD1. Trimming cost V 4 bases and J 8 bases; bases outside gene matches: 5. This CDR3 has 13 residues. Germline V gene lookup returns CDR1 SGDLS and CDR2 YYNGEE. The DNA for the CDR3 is TGTGCCAGCAGCCCTGGACAGGGGGTCGAAGCTTTCTTT. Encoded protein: CASSPGQGVEAFF.

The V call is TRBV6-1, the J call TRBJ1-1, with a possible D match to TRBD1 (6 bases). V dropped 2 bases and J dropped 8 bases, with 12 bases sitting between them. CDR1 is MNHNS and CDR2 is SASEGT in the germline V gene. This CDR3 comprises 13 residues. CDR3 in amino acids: CASSESGTGEAFF. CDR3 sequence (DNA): TGTGCCAGCAGTGAATCGGGTACAGGGGAAGCTTTCTTT.